This T cell receptor (beta chain) was retrieved from a study of technical replicates of blood from several donors. The method was immunoSEQ multiplex PCR; TCRdb's version includes in-frame clones alone and lacks a portion of them. The profile shows about 15,000 clones, roughly 80% of them singletons. CDR1 and CDR2 (germline): SGHTA, FQGNSA. The trim removed 3 bases at V and 4 bases at J, leaving 10 bases unmatched. The length of the CDR3 is 16 residues. This receptor was identified in a human donor in good health. The specimen sequenced was PBMCs. The chain joins TRBV7-2 to TRBJ2-7, with 9 bases matching TRBD2. This CDR3 reads CASSFAGGTSGYEQYF. The CDR3 coding sequence is TGTGCCAGCAGCTTTGCGGGAGGGACCTCGGGGTACGAGCAGTACTTC. The full variable domain, rest sourced from reference TRBV7-2 and TRBJ2-7, is GAGVSQSPSNKVTEKGKDVELRCDPISGHTALYWYRQSLGQGLEFLIYFQGNSAPDKSGLPSDRFSAERTGGSVSTLTIQRTQQEDSAVYLCASSFAGGTSGYEQYFGPGTRLTVT.